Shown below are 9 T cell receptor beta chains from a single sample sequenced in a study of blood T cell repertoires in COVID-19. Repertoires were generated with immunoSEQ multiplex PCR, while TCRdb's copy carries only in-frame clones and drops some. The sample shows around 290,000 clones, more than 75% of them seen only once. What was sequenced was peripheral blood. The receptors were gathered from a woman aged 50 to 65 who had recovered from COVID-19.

The CDR3: CASSPGGNEQYF. The CDR3, as DNA: TGTGCCAGCAGCCCGGGGGGTAACGAGCAGTACTTC. The chain combines TRBV7-8 with TRBJ2-7; 7 bases align to TRBD2. The CDR3 has 12 residues. CDR1 and CDR2 from the germline V gene are SGHVS and FQNEAQ. V shed 5 bases, J shed 5 bases, and the junction held 3 bases outside the gene matches. The complete variable domain, with remaining parts taken from reference TRBV7-8 and TRBJ2-7, reads GAGVSQSPRYKVAKRGQDVALRCDPISGHVSLFWYQQALGQGPEFLTYFQNEAQLDKSGLPSDRFFAERPEGSVSTLKIQRTQQEDSAVYLCASSPGGNEQYFGPGTRLTVT.

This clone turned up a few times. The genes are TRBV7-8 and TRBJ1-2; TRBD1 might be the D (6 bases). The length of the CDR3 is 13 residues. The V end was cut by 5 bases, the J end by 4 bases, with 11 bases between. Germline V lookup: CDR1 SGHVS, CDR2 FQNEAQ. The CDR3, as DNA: TGTGCCAGCAGCCATGGACAGCTCTATGGCTACACCTTC. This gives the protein CASSHGQLYGYTF.

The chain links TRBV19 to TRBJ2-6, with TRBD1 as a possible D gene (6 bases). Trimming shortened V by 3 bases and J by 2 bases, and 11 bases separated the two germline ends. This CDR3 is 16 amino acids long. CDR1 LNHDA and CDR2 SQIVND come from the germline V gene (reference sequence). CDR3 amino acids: CASSIGTQTGANVLTF. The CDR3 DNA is TGTGCCAGTAGTATCGGGACACAAACTGGGGCCAACGTCCTGACTTTC.

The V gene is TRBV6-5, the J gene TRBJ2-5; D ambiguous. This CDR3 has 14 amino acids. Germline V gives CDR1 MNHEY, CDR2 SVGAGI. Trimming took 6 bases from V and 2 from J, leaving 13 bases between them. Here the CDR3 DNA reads TGTGCCAGCAGATCCCTCTCGTCTCAAGAGACCCAGTACTTC. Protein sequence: CASRSLSSQETQYF.

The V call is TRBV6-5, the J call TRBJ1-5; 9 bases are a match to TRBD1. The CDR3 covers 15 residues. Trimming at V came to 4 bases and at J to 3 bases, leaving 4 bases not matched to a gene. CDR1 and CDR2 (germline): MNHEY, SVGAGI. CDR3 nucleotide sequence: TGTGCCAGCAGTTCCGACAGGGGGGCCAATCAGCCCCAGCATTTT. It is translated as CASSSDRGANQPQHF.

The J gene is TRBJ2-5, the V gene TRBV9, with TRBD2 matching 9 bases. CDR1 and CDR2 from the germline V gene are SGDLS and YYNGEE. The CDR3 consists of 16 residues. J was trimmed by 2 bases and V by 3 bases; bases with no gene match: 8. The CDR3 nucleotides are TGTGCCAGCAGCGAGGCGGTGACTAGCGGTCAAGAGACCCAGTACTTC. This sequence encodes CASSEAVTSGQETQYF.

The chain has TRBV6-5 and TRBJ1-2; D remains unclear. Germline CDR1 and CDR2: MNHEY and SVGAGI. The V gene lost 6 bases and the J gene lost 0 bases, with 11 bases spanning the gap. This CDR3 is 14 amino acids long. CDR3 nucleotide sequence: TGTGCCAGCAGGAGGGCGGCCGCTAACTATGGCTACACCTTC. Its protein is CASRRAAANYGYTF.

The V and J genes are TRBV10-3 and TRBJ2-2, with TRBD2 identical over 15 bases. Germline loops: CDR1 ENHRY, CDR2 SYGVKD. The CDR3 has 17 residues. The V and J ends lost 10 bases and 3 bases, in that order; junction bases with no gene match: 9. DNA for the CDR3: TGTGCCACGACTCCGGGACTAGCGGGAGGATACACCGGGGAGCTGTTTTTT. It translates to CATTPGLAGGYTGELFF.

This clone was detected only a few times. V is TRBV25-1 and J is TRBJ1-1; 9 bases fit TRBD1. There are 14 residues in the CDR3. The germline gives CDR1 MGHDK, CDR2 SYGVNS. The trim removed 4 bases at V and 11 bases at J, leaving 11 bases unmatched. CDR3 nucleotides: TGTGCCAGCAGTGCCCCGGGACAGGGTAATGTCGCTTTCTTT. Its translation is CASSAPGQGNVAFF.